Below, one TCR beta chain is given with its context. This clonotype was picked up many times. The specificity of this receptor is unknown. Within one base of it there is no much larger clone, and no base qualities were kept. The CDR3, cysteine through phenylalanine, is 12 amino acids long. Solely the CDR3 DNA is kept, with 36 bases framed from the first base. The V and J ends are trimmed by 4 bases and 10 bases, leaving 13 bases between them. CDR1 and CDR2 are drawn from the germline V gene: LGHNA, YNFKEQ. This sample was taken from a study of CD8 T cells in ankylosing spondylitis (dated by TCRdb to 2016 to 2017). For the wider study: The study profiled T cell receptor beta repertoires in healthy donors and ankylosing spondylitis patients to find disease-linked TCR variants. In total, the full study cohort was made up of some 110 healthy donors and about two dozen ankylosing spondylitis patients. Peripheral blood was sampled, and synovial fluid was additionally collected from ankylosing spondylitis patients.

The paper's findings and limits, for the study overall: Significant enrichment of the disease-linked clones was reported in matched synovial fluid samples from ankylosing spondylitis patients. Some of the motif variants had been reported before in the synovial fluid and blood of reactive arthritis patients, a finding that suggests common disease-initiation mechanisms. Blood from ankylosing spondylitis patients appeared to be characterized by a TCR beta motif made up of about 8 highly homologous amino acid variants. The disease-linked clones showed a CD8+ phenotype and occurred at relatively low frequencies in peripheral blood.

Data came from an Illumina HiSeq 2500. TCR beta libraries were prepared by quantitative 5'-RACE with molecular barcodes. The study's processing was this. A new computational method, built on a probabilistic model of VDJ rearrangement, was used to identify disease-linked TCR variants. The raw public reads went through TCRdb reprocessing: fastp at Q25, MiXCR clone calling, in-frame beta chains kept. Rows with a matching CDR3 protein are joined into one entry that keeps the most common DNA and genes. These V and J calls rely on TCRdb rather than the paper's analysis. The sample has 500,000 or so distinct CDR3 sequences on record, approximately 5% of them singletons. The ten top clones hold around 3.5% of the sample.

The sequencing sample was made of blood, either unsorted or a sorted T cell fraction (not recorded which). This receptor chain uses TRBV4-2 and TRBJ1-1; the D segment could be TRBD1, given 5 matching bases. This receptor was identified in a male donor with ankylosing spondylitis. Here the CDR3 is given as CASSRNRYSAFF. The nucleotide sequence is TGTGCCAGCAGCCGCAACAGGTACTCAGCTTTCTTT.